This entry features one T cell receptor (beta chain) sequence. The source of the sample is a study of blood T cell repertoires in COVID-19. With 6 bases removed from V and 3 bases from J, the gap between germline ends came to 10 bases. This CDR3 spans 13 amino acids. Germline V CDR1 and CDR2: LNHDA, SQIVND (reference sequence). Repertoires were generated with immunoSEQ multiplex PCR, while TCRdb's copy carries only in-frame clones and drops some. The sample consists of about 200,000 clones, less than 80% of them appearing once. V and J are TRBV19 and TRBJ2-3; D might be TRBD1 (6 bases). Sequencing was done on a sample of peripheral blood. The source is a man over 45 who had recovered from COVID-19. The CDR3 DNA reads TGTGCCAGTAGGGCAGGGGCGACAGATACGCAGTATTTT. Its protein is CASRAGATDTQYF.